These T cell receptor beta chains were read from a single sample in a study of CD8+CD57+ T cells in acquired aplastic anemia. From the reads, TCRdb called clonotypes with MiXCR, one entry per CDR3 protein. The sample lists about 210,000 distinct CDR3 sequences; 34% were seen once. Sequenced: sorted CD4+, CD8+, or CD8+CD57+ T cells (not recorded which) from PBMCs. The receptor source for this set is a human donor in good health, serving as a control. CDR3s include the opening cysteine and the closing phenylalanine or tryptophan.

j_call | v_call | cdr3_aa
TRBJ2-7 | TRBV12-3/TRBV12-4 | CASSFGLFGEQYF
TRBJ2-5 | TRBV4-2 | CASSQDPRAVKTQYF
TRBJ2-2 | TRBV19 | CASSDDRGGRTGELFF
TRBJ2-3 | TRBV15 | CATSRGLDTQYF
TRBJ2-3 | TRBV10-3 | CAISRDTTIDTQYF
TRBJ2-7 | TRBV29-1 | CSVQESYEQYF
TRBJ1-1 | TRBV20-1 | CSARVGPVNTEAFF
TRBJ2-2 | TRBV15 | CATSNLAGRELFF
TRBJ1-3 | TRBV30 | CAWSVGWGLGNTIYF
TRBJ2-7 | TRBV20-1 | CSAERGQGFRYEQYF
TRBJ2-7 | TRBV7-6 | CASSLTSGEYEQYF
TRBJ1-6 | TRBV15 | CATSRGRAGNSPLHF
TRBJ2-5 | TRBV7-6 | CASSPGGSGGETQYF
TRBJ1-2 | TRBV18 | CASSPSEDYGYTF
TRBJ2-3 | TRBV9 | CASSAGATSTDTQYF
TRBJ1-1 | TRBV25-1 | CASRKQGRFTEAFF
TRBJ2-2 | TRBV10-2 | CASPRVGERTGELFF
TRBJ2-5 | TRBV11-2 | CASSLEFGSPETQYF
TRBJ1-5 | TRBV6-5 | CASSSTGPGQPQHF
TRBJ1-1 | TRBV10-3 | CASSQLGDTEAFF